This T cell receptor (beta chain) is drawn from a study of blood T cells in healthy people across ages. There are 17 residues in the CDR3. With V trimmed by 4 bases and J by 1 base, 7 bases remained unmatched. The germline gives CDR1 MNHEY, CDR2 SVGEGT. Sample-barcoded 5' priming and a J-beta primer mix drove a second PCR of about 6 to 12 cycles. From the 5' RACE reads, TCRdb called clonotypes with MiXCR, one entry per CDR3 protein. The sample contains about 760,000 distinct CDR3 sequences, more than 55% of which appear only once. Sequenced material: blood. The chain joins TRBV6-2 or TRBV6-3 to TRBJ2-5; 12 nucleotides line up with TRBD1. This sequence was found in a man aged 35 to 55 in good health. The chain's CDR3 is CASSSYRDRGLQETQYF. The CDR3 bases are TGTGCCAGCAGTTCCTACCGGGACAGGGGGCTCCAAGAGACCCAGTACTTC.